These 3 T cell receptor beta chains were all obtained from the same sample, sequenced in a study of cytomegalovirus exposure and HLA in healthy donors. Amplification used 60 Vbeta primers and 13 Jbeta primers. The protocol was immunoSEQ multiplex PCR, while the TCRdb copy is restricted to in-frame clones and leaves out a portion. This sample lists tens of thousands of clones; its ten largest clones have about 0.6%. Input material: PBMCs. The source of these receptors is a man over 45 in good health and CMV-seronegative.

The rearrangement uses TRBV27 and TRBJ1-2; weak D call: TRBD1 (5 bases). The CDR3 sequence is 15 residues long. V was pared by 5 bases and J by 5 bases, with 18 bases between. Germline CDR1 and CDR2: MNHEY and SMNVEV (reference sequence). The CDR3 reads CASSQRDGRLYGYTF. The DNA for the CDR3 is TGTGCCAGCAGTCAGCGGGACGGCCGTCTATATGGCTACACCTTC.

The rearrangement joins TRBV9 to TRBJ2-1, with a possible D match to TRBD2 (7 bases). CDR1 SGDLS and CDR2 YYNGEE come from the germline V gene. V lost 2 bases and J 9 bases, leaving 15 bases between the germline ends. The CDR3 is 14 residues long. The CDR3 loop is CASSVGGGGLEQFF. CDR3 coding DNA: TGTGCCAGCAGCGTCGGAGGGGGGGGCCTTGAGCAGTTCTTC.

The chain links TRBV30 to TRBJ2-3; D is unclear. Germline V lookup: CDR1 GTSNPN, CDR2 SVGIG (reference sequence). The V and J ends lost 0 bases and 1 base respectively, with 17 bases between them. This CDR3 is 17 amino acids long. This chain's CDR3 is CAWSVLTTGIRTDTQYF. The CDR3 DNA sequence: TGTGCCTGGAGTGTCTTAACCACGGGTATTCGCACAGATACGCAGTATTTT.